Presented here are 13 T cell receptor beta chains from one specimen sequenced in a study of technical replicates of blood from a few donors. Measured with immunoSEQ multiplex PCR; TCRdb has only the in-frame clones, and not every one. The data contain 80,000 to 85,000 clones, 89% of them singletons. The sequenced sample was T cells isolated from PBMCs. The receptors were sampled from a human donor in good health.

The chain has TRBV28 and TRBJ1-1, with D maybe TRBD1 (5 bases). CDR1 MDHEN and CDR2 SYDVKM come from the germline V gene. V lost 5 bases, J lost 1 base, and 8 bases lay in between. The CDR3 is made up of 13 amino acids. In DNA form, the CDR3 reads TGTGCCAGCAGTCGTACAGGGAACACTGAAGCTTTCTTT. Protein sequence: CASSRTGNTEAFF.

V and J are TRBV6-5 and TRBJ2-1, with D possibly TRBD2 on 6 matching bases. V shed 9 bases and J shed 0 bases, with 12 bases lying between them. The length of the CDR3 is 14 residues. Germline values: CDR1 MNHEY, CDR2 SVGAGI. As DNA, the CDR3 is TGTGCCAGTCAATCGGGACTCTCCTACAATGAGCAGTTCTTC. Its protein is CASQSGLSYNEQFF.

The chain has TRBV19 and TRBJ2-7, with 8 nucleotides matching TRBD1. This CDR3 comprises 13 residues. Per germline, CDR1 LNHDA and CDR2 SQIVND (reference sequence). The CDR3 loop reads CASTGQGLYEQYF. CDR3 sequence (DNA): TGTGCTAGCACTGGACAGGGTTTGTACGAGCAGTACTTC.

The chain has TRBV11-2 and TRBJ2-7; D is perhaps TRBD2 (6 bases). V lost 4 bases and J lost 0, with 10 bases in between. The CDR3 loop spans 14 amino acids. In germline, CDR1 is SGHAT, CDR2 FQNNGV. CDR3: CASSYTTSSYEQYF. The CDR3 DNA is TGTGCCAGCAGCTATACGACTAGCTCCTACGAGCAGTACTTC.

This chain links TRBV10-3 with TRBJ2-6, with 7 bases aligning to TRBD2. J lost 0 bases, V lost 3 bases, and 5 bases had no gene match. Germline CDR1 is ENHRY and CDR2 is SYGVKD. The CDR3 length is 17 residues. The CDR3 spells CAISDQGGSSGANVLTF. CDR3 nucleotide sequence: TGTGCCATCAGTGACCAGGGCGGGAGCTCTGGGGCCAACGTCCTGACTTTC.

The gene calls are TRBV5-5 and TRBJ2-2; 11 bases are a match to TRBD2. The V segment lost 5 bases and the J segment 4 bases; nucleotides outside the gene matches: 4. There are 15 residues in the CDR3. CDR1 SGHKS and CDR2 YYEKEE come from the germline V gene (reference sequence). The CDR3 DNA is TGTGCCAGCAGTCGTAGCGGGAGGGCCACCGGGGAGCTGTTTTTT. Translating it yields CASSRSGRATGELFF.

This chain uses TRBV27 with TRBJ1-5, with 8 nucleotides matching TRBD1. Germline CDR1 is MNHEY and CDR2 is SMNVEV (reference sequence). The CDR3 spans 15 residues. J lost 7 bases, V lost 6 bases, and 11 bases had no gene match. The CDR3 sequence: CASRQQGAWGQPQHF. The CDR3 bases are TGTGCCAGCAGGCAGCAGGGGGCTTGGGGCCAGCCCCAGCATTTT.

This clone was detected a few times. The genes are TRBV2 and TRBJ2-1, with a weak D call TRBD2 (7 bases). The germline gives CDR1 SNHLY, CDR2 FYNNEI. This CDR3 contains 11 residues. The V and J ends lost 11 bases and 13 bases respectively, with 18 bases between them. The CDR3 spells CAVGGGPRQFF. The CDR3 DNA is TGTGCCGTTGGCGGGGGCCCGAGACAGTTCTTC.

The chain uses TRBV7-6 and TRBJ2-7; the match to TRBD2 covers 9 bases. Trimming at V came to 5 bases and at J to 0 bases, leaving 8 bases not matched to a gene. The CDR3 spans 16 residues. The germline gives CDR1 SGHVS, CDR2 FNYEAQ. The DNA of the CDR3 is TGTGCCAGCAGCCCTCAAAGCGGGGGGCCCTCCTACGAGCAGTACTTC. Protein: CASSPQSGGPSYEQYF.

CDR3 in amino acids: CAWRGAAEETQYF. For the CDR3, the DNA is TGTGCCTGGAGGGGGGCAGCCGAAGAGACCCAGTACTTC. V is TRBV30 and J is TRBJ2-5, with D possibly being TRBD1 (6 bases). CDR1 GTSNPN and CDR2 SVGIG come from the germline V gene (reference sequence). This CDR3 spans 13 amino acids. V lost 3 bases to trimming and J lost 3 bases, with 11 bases between them.

The chain employs TRBV7-6 and TRBJ1-5; the D gene is possibly TRBD1 (5 bases). CDR1 SGHVS and CDR2 FNYEAQ come from the germline V gene. This CDR3 contains 15 residues. V lost 1 base to trimming and J lost 7 bases, with 14 bases between them. The CDR3 DNA sequence: TGTGCCAGCAGCTTAGTTACGGGGGGTCGACAGCCCCAGCATTTT. As protein: CASSLVTGGRQPQHF.

This chain joins TRBV5-1 and TRBJ2-5; 12 bases fit TRBD2. The J call is uncertain, as TRBJ2-7 better fits the DNA end. Germline V gene data show CDR1 as SGHRS and CDR2 as YFSETQ. CDR3 length: 15 amino acids. The CDR3 bases are TGCGCCAGCAGCTTCCTGACTAGCGGGAGTGGCGAGCAGTACTTC. It specifies CASSFLTSGSGEQYF.

The chain has TRBV12-5 and TRBJ2-5; weak D call: TRBD1 (6 bases). This CDR3 region has 15 residues. The germline V gene encodes CDR1 LGHNT and CDR2 FRNRAP. V shed 1 base and J shed 2 bases, with 11 bases lying between them. The CDR3 protein is CASGLARGTQETQYF. Written as DNA, the CDR3 is TGTGCTAGTGGTTTGGCTCGAGGGACACAAGAGACCCAGTACTTC.